This T cell receptor beta chain appears in the sequencing data of a study of T cell clonotyping in hematopoietic cell transplantation. The method was immunoSEQ multiplex PCR; TCRdb's version includes in-frame clones alone and lacks a portion of them. The sample shows about 36,000 clones, roughly 94% of them seen only once. V lost 1 base and J lost 9; bases outside the gene matches: 13. Germline V gene data show CDR1 as SGHTA and CDR2 as FQGNSA. This CDR3 has 17 amino acids. Time point noted: recipient sample about 28 days before transplant, after cytoreduction. The receptor was derived from a man aged 40-49 years with chronic myeloid leukemia. Some clones in this sample may be carry-over from other donors' samples. This sequence joins TRBV7-2 and TRBJ2-2, with 8 bases that match TRBD2. This specimen consisted of peripheral blood mononuclear cells, obtained before stem cell transplant. This CDR3 is CASSLGGGGILERELFF. DNA for the CDR3: TGTGCCAGCAGCTTAGGGGGCGGGGGGATTCTTGAGCGGGAGCTGTTTTTT. The full variable domain, rest sourced from reference TRBV7-2 and TRBJ2-2, is GAGVSQSPSNKVTEKGKDVELRCDPISGHTALYWYRQSLGQGLEFLIYFQGNSAPDKSGLPSDRFSAERTGGSVSTLTIQRTQQEDSAVYLCASSLGGGGILERELFFGEGSRLTVL.